This T cell receptor beta chain derives from a study of OX40 agonist ivuxolimab in advanced cancers. On the study more broadly: The patients received agonistic anti-OX40 (CD134) antibody ivuxolimab. The group had a mean age of 60 years, ranged from about 20 to 79, and was 80% to 85% male. Each dose-escalation patient presented with hepatocellular carcinoma, melanoma, renal cell or head and neck cancer.

Germline CDR1 reads MDHEN; CDR2 reads SYDVKM. V lost 4 bases, J lost 6 bases, and 13 bases lay in between. The CDR3 extends over 14 amino acids. TCRdb's copy holds only in-frame clones and misses some; the assay was immunoSEQ multiplex PCR. The top ten hold roughly 2% of the sample, which has about 80,000 clones, 80% to 90% seen once. The source of this sequence is an adult with an advanced solid tumor such as melanoma, head and neck, liver or kidney cancer. The rearrangement joins TRBV28 to TRBJ1-5; D perhaps matches TRBD1 (5 bases). This material consisted of CD4+ or CD8+ T cells sorted from blood, taken in a trial of the OX40 agonist ivuxolimab. The CDR3 region is CASSSGTLIQPQHF. The CDR3 DNA reads TGTGCCAGCAGTTCAGGGACTTTGATTCAGCCCCAGCATTTT. Looking up the rest from reference TRBV28 and TRBJ1-5 gives the full variable domain: DVKVTQSSRYLVKRTGEKVFLECVQDMDHENMFWYRQDPGLGLRLIYFSYDVKMKEKGDIPEGYSVSREKKERFSLILESASTNQTSMYLCASSSGTLIQPQHFGDGTRLSIL.